The clone carrying this T cell receptor beta chain was seen a handful of times. What it recognizes is unknown. This entry is derived from a study of T-cell memory formation after mild COVID-19. Findings and caveats of the study: Confirmation of SARS-CoV-2 specificity was lacking for second-wave clones peaking day 37. Several responding clones turned up in pre-infection memory, indicating that cross-reactive memory may have taken part.

Germline V CDR1 and CDR2: MGHRA, YSYEKL. V was shortened by 3 bases and J by 6 bases, with 12 bases between the two germline ends. This CDR3 is built from 14 residues. Using constant-segment primers, 5'RACE produced TCR alpha and TCR beta cDNA libraries carrying sample barcodes and UMIs. TCRdb used MiXCR to reprocess the 5' RACE reads, holding one entry per CDR3 protein. In the table there are over 500,000 distinct CDR3 sequences, 15% to 20% of which are singletons. The sample was PBMCs or a T cell subset sorted from them (not recorded which). The chain uses TRBV4-1 and TRBJ1-5; D not certain. This receptor was taken from an adult woman who had mild COVID-19 (a few samples of this study predate the infection). Cell type and time point are not known. The CDR3 nucleotides are TGCGCCAGCAGCCACCTCCATTGTTGTCAGCCCCAGCATTTT. Its protein product is CASSHLHCCQPQHF.